This T cell receptor (beta chain) stems from a study of naive and memory T cell subsets. As concerns this clonotype: This may be a read error: a much more frequent sequence differs by one nucleotide.

A UMI-containing oligonucleotide was joined by 3' ligation to the TCR cDNA template. Germline assignment: CDR1 SGHTA and CDR2 FQGNSA. This CDR3 has 15 amino acids. Amplification of ligated cDNA took four PCR rounds with SP2 and nested alpha and beta constant primers. One entry per CDR3 protein results from TCRdb running MiXCR on the 5' RACE reads. The profile shows tens of thousands of distinct CDR3 sequences, 6% to 8% of them singletons. V and J are TRBV7-2 and TRBJ2-2, with 7 bases that match TRBD2. The TCR sequence derives from a female donor in good health. The CDR3 coding sequence is TGTGTCGCCCCGGCGGGGGATACGAACACCGGGGAGCTGTTTTTT. This codes for CVAPAGDTNTGELFF.